This T cell receptor beta chain was sequenced for a study of PD-L1 blockade in urothelial cancer (TCRdb year 2017). In the study overall: Every patient began therapy in the mid-2010s and was given atezolizumab 1,200 mg intravenously every 3 weeks. About 90% of the 29 patients were males with bladder-origin urothelial cancer, and about 60% of the 29 reported a prior smoking history. An ECOG performance status of 0 or 1 was recorded for the patients, and 0 to 3 prior chemotherapy regimens had been received by the patients. Blood samples were analyzed at two time points: 3 weeks after treatment start (second dose) and 6 weeks after treatment start. Blood samples gave a median of approximately 150,000 T cells and tens of thousands of unique TCRs, with a median clonality of 0.080. The study, an exploratory multi-omic analysis, examined somatic, immune and clinical correlates of response to PD-L1 blockade with atezolizumab in urothelial cancer. Pretreatment tumor samples, along with matched peripheral blood serially collected before and after atezolizumab treatment, were subjected to TCR sequencing. Progression-free survival longer than 6 months counted as durable clinical benefit, and TCR features were additionally tested against both progression-free and overall survival. In the same patients, whole exome sequencing and RNA sequencing of pretreatment tumors were performed in addition to TCR sequencing. Durable clinical benefit was achieved by nine patients and was not achieved by 20 patients. Pretreatment blood TCR-seq was available for about 27 patients, at least one posttreatment blood collection was obtained for 25 or so patients, and tumor TCR-seq was available for 25 or so patients.

Paper-wide results and their limitations: A pretreatment peripheral blood TCR clonality below the median was linked to improved progression-free and overall survival. Greater expansion of tumor-associated TCR clones in peripheral blood 3 weeks after the start of treatment was observed in patients with durable benefit (n of about 20, p = 0.022). Because of the small sample size (n ≈ 27) and the many exploratory analyses performed, the results are intended to be regarded as hypothesis-generating.

A remark on this clone: Its antigen is currently not known. No clone much larger than this one lies a single base away; base qualities are absent.

From the cysteine through the phenylalanine, the CDR3 covers 16 amino acids. Of the read, only the CDR3 DNA is kept; its 48 bases are in frame from base 1. In the germline V gene, CDR1 corresponds to SGHRS and CDR2 to YFSETQ. The germline V and J ends show losses of 3 bases and 4 bases respectively, and no gene match explains 10 bases of the junction. The cohort included some 30 patients with locally advanced or metastatic urothelial carcinoma who were treated at Memorial Sloan Kettering on a trial protocol. Peripheral blood mononuclear cells were collected pretreatment and during treatment, at between 1 and 8 total time points per patient. The Qiagen DNeasy Blood extraction kit was used to purify genomic DNA from total PBMCs and tumor samples. Collected pretreatment and during treatment, PBMCs were isolated and stored as previously described. Each PCR received spiked-in synthetic TCR analog templates so that absolute template abundance could be estimated from read counts. The immunoSEQ assay was used to amplify TCRbeta CDR3 regions from genomic DNA with bias-controlled V and J gene primers. Sequencing of rearranged TCRbeta segments was performed at approximately 20X coverage. Turning to the authors' computational methods: Sequencing errors were corrected by clustering and CDR3s were annotated against IMGT to assign V, D and J genes. Out-of-frame and stop-codon sequences were excluded, and only productive TCRbeta rearrangements were used in downstream analyses. Clonality was calculated as one minus the Shannon entropy normalized by the log of the number of unique productive sequences. Clones differing between time points or between blood and tumor were identified by Fisher's exact test with Benjamini-Hochberg correction at adjusted p below 0.01. In TCRdb, the immuneACCESS table is reduced to in-frame sequences with V and J assigned. These tables do not hold every clone; where another copy was compared, an unresolved V gene accounts for under half, and the others remain unexplained. The DNA gave D and trimming, while V, J and clone size come from that table. Counted in this sample were more than 55,000 clones; about 82% of them appeared once. The leading ten clones occupy 2.5% to 3.5% of the sample.

Recombination joined TRBV5-1 with TRBJ2-1; the central 7 bases match TRBD1. The sequence derives from a man aged 45-65 years with urothelial cancer. Sequenced here: PBMCs, sampled around atezolizumab (anti-PD-L1) treatment. The nucleotide sequence reads TGCGCCAGCAGCTCCAAACCGGGACAGCTATACAATGAGCAGTTCTTC. It specifies CASSSKPGQLYNEQFF. Outside the CDR3, residues come from the reference TRBV5-1 and TRBJ2-1 proteins, so the full variable domain is: KAGVTQTPRYLIKTRGQQVTLSCSPISGHRSVSWYQQTPGQGLQFLFEYFSETQRNKGNFPGRFSGRQFSNSRSEMNVSTLELGDSALYLCASSSKPGQLYNEQFFGPGTRLTVL.